This T cell receptor (beta chain) derives from a study of regulatory T cells in long-lasting Graves disease. Trimming removed 1 base from V and 6 bases from J, with 4 bases in between. CDR1 and CDR2 (germline): SGDLS, YYNGEE. This CDR3 spans 12 amino acids. Time point described: newly diagnosed GD, antithyroid drugs for less than 3 months. From RNA extracted from PBMCs, the TCR library was made. Through Arm-PCR of CDR3 regions and iRepertoire HTBI primers, TCR beta libraries were built. Each CDR3 protein is one row after TCRdb ran MiXCR on the multiplex PCR reads. This table has 400,000 to 450,000 distinct CDR3 sequences, roughly 17% appearing once. In addition, the sample was reused for a study of T cells in Graves' hyperthyroidism and ophthalmopathy. This second study says: With the HTBI primer set, the TCR CDR3 went through a first round of RT-PCR.

The chain has TRBV9 and TRBJ2-2; D remains unclear. This clonotype originated in a woman in her twenties or thirties with Graves disease. Specimen: peripheral blood mononuclear cells (PBMCs), collected at new diagnosis, from a patient treated with antithyroid drugs. CDR3 in amino acids: CASSVYPGELFF. The CDR3 DNA is TGTGCCAGCAGCGTATATCCCGGGGAGCTGTTTTTT.